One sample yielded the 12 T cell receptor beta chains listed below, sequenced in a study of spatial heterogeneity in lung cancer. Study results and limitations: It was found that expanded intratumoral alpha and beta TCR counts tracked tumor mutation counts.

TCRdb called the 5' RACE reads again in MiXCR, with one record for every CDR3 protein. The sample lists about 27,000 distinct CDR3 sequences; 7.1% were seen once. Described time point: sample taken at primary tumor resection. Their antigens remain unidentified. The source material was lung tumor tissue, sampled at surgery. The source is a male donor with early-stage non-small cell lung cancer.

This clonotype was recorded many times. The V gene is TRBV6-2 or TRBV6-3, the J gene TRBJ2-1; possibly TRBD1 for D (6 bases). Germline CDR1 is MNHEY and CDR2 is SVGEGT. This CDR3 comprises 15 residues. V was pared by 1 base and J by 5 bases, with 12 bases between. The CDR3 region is CASSYWTASDNEQFF. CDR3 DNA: TGTGCCAGCAGTTACTGGACAGCCTCGGACAATGAGCAGTTCTTC.

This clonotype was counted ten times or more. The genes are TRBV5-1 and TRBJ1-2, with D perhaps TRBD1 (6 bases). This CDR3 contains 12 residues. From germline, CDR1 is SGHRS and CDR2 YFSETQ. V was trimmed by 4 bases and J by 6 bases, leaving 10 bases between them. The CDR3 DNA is TGCGCCAGCAGCCCAGGGGACCATGGCTACACCTTC. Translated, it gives CASSPGDHGYTF.

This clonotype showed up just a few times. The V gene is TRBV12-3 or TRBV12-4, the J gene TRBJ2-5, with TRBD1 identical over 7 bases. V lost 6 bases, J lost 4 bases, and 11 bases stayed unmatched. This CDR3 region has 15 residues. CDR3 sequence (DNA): TGTGCCAGCAGCCCCCGACAGGGACGGAGAGAGACCCAGTACTTC. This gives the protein CASSPRQGRRETQYF.

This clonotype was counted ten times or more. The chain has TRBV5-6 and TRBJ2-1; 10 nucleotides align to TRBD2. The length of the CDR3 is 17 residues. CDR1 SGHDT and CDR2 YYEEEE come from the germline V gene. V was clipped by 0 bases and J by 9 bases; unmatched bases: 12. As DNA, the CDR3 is TGTGCCAGCAGCTTGGTGGTCTCCAGCGGGGGGGCCAGTGAGCAGTTCTTC. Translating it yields CASSLVVSSGGASEQFF.

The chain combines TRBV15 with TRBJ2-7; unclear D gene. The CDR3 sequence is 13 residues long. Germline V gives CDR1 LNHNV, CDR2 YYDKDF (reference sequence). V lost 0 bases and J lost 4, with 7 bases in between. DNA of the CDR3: TGTGCCACCAGCAGAGATCGCCCTTACGAGCAGTACTTC. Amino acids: CATSRDRPYEQYF.

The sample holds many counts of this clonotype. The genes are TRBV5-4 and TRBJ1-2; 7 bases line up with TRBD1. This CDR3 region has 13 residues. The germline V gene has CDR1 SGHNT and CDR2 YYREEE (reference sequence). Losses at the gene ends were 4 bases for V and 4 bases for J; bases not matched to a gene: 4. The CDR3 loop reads CASSQGQSYGYTF. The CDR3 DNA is TGTGCCAGCAGCCAGGGACAGAGCTATGGCTACACCTTC. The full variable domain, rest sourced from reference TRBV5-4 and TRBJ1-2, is ETGVTQSPTHLIKTRGQQVTLRCSSQSGHNTVSWYQQALGQGPQFIFQYYREEENGRGNFPPRFSGLQFPNYSSELNVNALELDDSALYLCASSQGQSYGYTFGSGTRLTVV.

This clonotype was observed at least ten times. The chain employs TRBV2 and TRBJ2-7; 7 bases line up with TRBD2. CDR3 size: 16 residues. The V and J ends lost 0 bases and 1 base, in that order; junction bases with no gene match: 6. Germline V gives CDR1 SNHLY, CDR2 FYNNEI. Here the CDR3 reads CASSEARAGQSYEQYF. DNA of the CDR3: TGTGCCAGCAGTGAAGCGCGAGCGGGGCAGTCCTACGAGCAGTACTTC.

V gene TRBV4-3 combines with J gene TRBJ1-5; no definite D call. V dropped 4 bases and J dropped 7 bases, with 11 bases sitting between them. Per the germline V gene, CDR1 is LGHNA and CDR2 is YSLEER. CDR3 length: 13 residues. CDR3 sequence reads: CASSREIGQPQHF. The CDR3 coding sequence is TGCGCCAGCAGCCGGGAAATCGGACAGCCCCAGCATTTT.

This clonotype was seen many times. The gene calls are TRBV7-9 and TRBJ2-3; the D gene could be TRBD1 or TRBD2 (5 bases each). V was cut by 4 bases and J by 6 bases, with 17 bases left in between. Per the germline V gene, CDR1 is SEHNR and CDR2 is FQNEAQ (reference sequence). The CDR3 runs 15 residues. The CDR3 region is CASSWDGEGEDTQYF. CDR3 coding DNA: TGTGCCAGCAGCTGGGACGGCGAGGGTGAGGATACGCAGTATTTT.

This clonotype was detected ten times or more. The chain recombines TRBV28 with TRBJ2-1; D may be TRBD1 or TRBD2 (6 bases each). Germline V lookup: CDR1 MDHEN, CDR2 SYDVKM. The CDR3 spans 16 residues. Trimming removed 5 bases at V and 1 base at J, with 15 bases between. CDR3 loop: CASSTVRGPSYNEQFF. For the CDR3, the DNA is TGTGCCAGCAGTACCGTTCGGGGGCCTTCCTACAATGAGCAGTTCTTC.

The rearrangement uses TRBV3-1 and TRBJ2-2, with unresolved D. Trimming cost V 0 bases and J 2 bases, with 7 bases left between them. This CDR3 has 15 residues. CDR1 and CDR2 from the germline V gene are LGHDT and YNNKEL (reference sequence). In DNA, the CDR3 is TGTGCCAGCAGCCAAGACTACGGCAACACCGGGGAGCTGTTTTTT. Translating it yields CASSQDYGNTGELFF. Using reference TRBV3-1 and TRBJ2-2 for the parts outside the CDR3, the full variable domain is DTAVSQTPKYLVTQMGNDKSIKCEQNLGHDTMYWYKQDSKKFLKIMFSYNNKELIINETVPNRFSPKSPDKAHLNLHINSLELGDSAVYFCASSQDYGNTGELFFGEGSRLTVL.

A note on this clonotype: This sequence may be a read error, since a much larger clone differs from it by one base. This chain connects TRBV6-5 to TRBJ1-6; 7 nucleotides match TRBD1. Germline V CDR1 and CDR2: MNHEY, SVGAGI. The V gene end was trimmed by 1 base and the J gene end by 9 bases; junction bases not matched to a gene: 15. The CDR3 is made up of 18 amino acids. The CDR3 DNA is TGTGCCAGCAGTTACTTATGGACAGGAAACGATCCGTCTTCACCCCTCCACTTT. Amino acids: CASSYLWTGNDPSSPLHF.